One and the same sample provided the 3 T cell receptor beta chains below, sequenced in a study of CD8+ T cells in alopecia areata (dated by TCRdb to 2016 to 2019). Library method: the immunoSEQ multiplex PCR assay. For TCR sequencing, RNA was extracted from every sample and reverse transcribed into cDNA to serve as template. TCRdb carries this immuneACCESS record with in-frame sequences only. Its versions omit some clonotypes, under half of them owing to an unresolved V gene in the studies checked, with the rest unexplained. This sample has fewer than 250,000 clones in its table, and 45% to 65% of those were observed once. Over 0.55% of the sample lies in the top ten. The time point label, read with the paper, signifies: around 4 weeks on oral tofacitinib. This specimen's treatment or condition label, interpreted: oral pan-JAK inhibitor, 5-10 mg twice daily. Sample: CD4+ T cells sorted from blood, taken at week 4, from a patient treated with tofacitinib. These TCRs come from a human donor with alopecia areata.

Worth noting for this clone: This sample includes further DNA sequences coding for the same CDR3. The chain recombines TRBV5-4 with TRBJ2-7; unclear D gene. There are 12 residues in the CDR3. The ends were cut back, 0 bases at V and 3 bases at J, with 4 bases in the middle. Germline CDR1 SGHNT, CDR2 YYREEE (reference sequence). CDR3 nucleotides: TGTGCCAGCAGCTTGGGTGTCTACGAGCAGTACTTC. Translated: CASSLGVYEQYF.

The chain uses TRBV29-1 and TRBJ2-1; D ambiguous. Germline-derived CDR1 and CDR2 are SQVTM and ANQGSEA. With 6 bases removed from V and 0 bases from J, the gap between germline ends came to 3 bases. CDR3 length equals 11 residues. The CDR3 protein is CSVGSYNEQFF. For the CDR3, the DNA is TGCAGCGTCGGCTCCTACAATGAGCAGTTCTTC.

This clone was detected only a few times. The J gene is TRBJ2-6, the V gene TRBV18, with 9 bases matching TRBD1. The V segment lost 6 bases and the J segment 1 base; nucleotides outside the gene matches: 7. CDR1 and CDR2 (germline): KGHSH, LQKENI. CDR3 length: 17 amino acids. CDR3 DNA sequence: TGTGCCAGCTCTACGGACAGGGGTGTGTCTGGGGCCAACGTCCTGACTTTC. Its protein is CASSTDRGVSGANVLTF.